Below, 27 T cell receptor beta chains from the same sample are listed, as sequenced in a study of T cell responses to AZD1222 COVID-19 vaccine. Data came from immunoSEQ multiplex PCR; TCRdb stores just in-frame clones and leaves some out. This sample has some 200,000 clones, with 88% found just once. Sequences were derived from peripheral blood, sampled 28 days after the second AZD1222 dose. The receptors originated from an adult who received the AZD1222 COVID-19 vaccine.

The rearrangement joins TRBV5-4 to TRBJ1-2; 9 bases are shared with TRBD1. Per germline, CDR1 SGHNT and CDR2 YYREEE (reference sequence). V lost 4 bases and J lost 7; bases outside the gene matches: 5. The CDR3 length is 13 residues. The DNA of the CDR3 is TGTGCCAGCAGCCGAGGGACAGGGTTTGGCTACACCTTC. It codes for CASSRGTGFGYTF.

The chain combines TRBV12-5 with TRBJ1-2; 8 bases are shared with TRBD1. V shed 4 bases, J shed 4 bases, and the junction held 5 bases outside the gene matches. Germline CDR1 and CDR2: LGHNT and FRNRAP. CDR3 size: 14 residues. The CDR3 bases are TGTGCTAGTGGTTCCCCGGACAGGGCCTATGGCTACACCTTC. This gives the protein CASGSPDRAYGYTF.

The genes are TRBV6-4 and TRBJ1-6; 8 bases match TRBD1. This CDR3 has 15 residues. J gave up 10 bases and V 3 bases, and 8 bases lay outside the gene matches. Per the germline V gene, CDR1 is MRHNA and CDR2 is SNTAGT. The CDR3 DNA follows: TGTGCCAGCAGTGAATTTCAGGGGGCGAACTCACCCCTCCACTTT. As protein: CASSEFQGANSPLHF.

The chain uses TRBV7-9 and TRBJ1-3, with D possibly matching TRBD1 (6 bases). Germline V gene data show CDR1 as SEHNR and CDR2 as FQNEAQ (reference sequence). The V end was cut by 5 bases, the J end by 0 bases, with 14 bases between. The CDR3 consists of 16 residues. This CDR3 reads CASSVAGQYSGNTIYF. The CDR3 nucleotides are TGTGCCAGCAGCGTGGCCGGACAGTACTCTGGAAACACCATATATTTT.

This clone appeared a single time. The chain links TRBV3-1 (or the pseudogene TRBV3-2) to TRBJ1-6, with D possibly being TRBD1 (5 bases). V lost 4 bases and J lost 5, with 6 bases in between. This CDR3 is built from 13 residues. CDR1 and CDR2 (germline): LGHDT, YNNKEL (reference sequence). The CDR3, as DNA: TGTGCCAGCAGCCCCAGGGATAATTCACCCCTCCACTTT. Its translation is CASSPRDNSPLHF.

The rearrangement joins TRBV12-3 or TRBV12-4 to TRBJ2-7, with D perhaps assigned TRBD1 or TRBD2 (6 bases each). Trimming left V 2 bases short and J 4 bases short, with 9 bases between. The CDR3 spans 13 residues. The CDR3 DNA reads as TGTGCCAGCAGTTTACCGGGGGCGTACGAGCAGTACTTC. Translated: CASSLPGAYEQYF.

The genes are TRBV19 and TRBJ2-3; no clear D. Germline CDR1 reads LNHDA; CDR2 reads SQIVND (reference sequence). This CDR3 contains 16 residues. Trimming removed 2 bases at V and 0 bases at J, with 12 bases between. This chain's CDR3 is CASSILLTSSTDTQYF. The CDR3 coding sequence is TGTGCCAGTAGTATACTTCTAACCTCTAGCACAGATACGCAGTATTTT.

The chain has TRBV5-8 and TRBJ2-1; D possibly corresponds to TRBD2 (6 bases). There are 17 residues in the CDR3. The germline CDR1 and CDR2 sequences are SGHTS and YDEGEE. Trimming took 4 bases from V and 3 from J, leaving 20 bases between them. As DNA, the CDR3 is TGTGCCAGCAGCCTCCCGGTGGGAGGCTCGAACTACAATGAGCAGTTCTTC. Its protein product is CASSLPVGGSNYNEQFF.

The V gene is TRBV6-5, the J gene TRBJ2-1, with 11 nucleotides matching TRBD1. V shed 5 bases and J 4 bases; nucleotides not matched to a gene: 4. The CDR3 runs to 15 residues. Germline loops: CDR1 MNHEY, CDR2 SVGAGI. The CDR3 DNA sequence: TGTGCCAGCAGTCGGACAGGGGGCCAGTACAATGAGCAGTTCTTC. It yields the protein CASSRTGGQYNEQFF.

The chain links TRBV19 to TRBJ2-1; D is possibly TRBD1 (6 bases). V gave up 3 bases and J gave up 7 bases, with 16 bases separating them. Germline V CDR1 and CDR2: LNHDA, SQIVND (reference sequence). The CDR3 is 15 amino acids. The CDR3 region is CASSIQGLGVNEQFF. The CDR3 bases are TGTGCCAGTAGTATCCAGGGGCTGGGTGTAAATGAGCAGTTCTTC.

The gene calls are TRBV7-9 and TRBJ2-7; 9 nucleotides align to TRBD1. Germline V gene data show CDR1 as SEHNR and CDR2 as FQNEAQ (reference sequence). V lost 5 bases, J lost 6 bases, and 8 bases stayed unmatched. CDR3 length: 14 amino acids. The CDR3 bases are TGTGCCAGCAGCCCCCTCCCGGGACAGGGCGAGCAGTACTTC. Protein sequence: CASSPLPGQGEQYF.

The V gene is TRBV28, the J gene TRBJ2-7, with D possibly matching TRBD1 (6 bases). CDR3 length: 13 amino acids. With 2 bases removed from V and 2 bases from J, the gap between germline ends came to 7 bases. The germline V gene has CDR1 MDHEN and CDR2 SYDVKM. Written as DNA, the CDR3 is TGTGCCAGCAGTTTACCAGGGGCCTACGAGCAGTACTTC. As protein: CASSLPGAYEQYF.

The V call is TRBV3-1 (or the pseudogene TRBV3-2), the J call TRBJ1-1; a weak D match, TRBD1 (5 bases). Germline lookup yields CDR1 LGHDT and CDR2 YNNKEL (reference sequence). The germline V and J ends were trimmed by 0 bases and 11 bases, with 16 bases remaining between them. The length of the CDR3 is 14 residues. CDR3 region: CASSQDDRSGGAFF. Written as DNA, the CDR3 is TGTGCCAGCAGCCAAGATGACAGATCGGGTGGGGCTTTCTTT.

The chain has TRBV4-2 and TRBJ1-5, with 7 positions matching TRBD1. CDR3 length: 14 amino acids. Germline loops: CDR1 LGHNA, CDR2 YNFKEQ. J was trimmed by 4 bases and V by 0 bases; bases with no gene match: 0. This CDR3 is CASSQDRGNQPQHF. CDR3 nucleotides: TGTGCCAGCAGCCAAGACAGGGGGAATCAGCCCCAGCATTTT.

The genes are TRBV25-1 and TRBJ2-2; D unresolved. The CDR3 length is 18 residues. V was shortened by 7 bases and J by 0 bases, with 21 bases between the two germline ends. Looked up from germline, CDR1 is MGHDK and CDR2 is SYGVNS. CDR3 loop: CASNRLRRALANTGELFF. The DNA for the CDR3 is TGTGCCAGCAACCGACTTCGACGAGCGCTTGCGAACACCGGGGAGCTGTTTTTT. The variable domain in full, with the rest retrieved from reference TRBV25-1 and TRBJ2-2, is EADIYQTPRYLVIGTGKKITLECSQTMGHDKMYWYQQDPGMELHLIHYSYGVNSTEKGDLSSESTVSRIRTEHFPLTLESARPSHTSQYLCASNRLRRALANTGELFFGEGSRLTVL.

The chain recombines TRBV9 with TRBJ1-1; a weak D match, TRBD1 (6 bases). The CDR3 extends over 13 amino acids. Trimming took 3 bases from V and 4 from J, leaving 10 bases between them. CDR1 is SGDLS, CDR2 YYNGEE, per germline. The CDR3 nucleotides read TGTGCCAGCAGCGAGGGGGGGCTCACTGAAGCTTTCTTT. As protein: CASSEGGLTEAFF. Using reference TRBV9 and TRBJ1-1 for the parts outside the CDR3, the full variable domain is DSGVTQTPKHLITATGQRVTLRCSPRSGDLSVYWYQQSLDQGLQFLIQYYNGEERAKGNILERFSAQQFPDLHSELNLSSLELGDSALYFCASSEGGLTEAFFGQGTRLTVV.

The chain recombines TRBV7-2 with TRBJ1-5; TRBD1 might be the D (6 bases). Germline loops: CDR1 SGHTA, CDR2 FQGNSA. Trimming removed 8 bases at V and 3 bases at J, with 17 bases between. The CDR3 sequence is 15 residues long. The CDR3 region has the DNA TGTGCCAGCGGACGGAGTACGGGGGCCAATCAGCCCCAGCATTTT. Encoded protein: CASGRSTGANQPQHF.

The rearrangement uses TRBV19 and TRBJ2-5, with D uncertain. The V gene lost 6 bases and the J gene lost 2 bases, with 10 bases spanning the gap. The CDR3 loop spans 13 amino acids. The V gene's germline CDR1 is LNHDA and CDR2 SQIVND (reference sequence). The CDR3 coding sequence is TGTGCCAGTAGCTCTGTTCTACAAGAGACCCAGTACTTC. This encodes CASSSVLQETQYF.

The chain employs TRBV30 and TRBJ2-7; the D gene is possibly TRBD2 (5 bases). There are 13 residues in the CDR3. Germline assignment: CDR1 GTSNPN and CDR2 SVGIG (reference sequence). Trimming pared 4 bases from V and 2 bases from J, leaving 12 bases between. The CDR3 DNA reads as TGTGCCTGGAATCTAGGCGGGCCCTACGAGCAGTACTTC. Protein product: CAWNLGGPYEQYF.

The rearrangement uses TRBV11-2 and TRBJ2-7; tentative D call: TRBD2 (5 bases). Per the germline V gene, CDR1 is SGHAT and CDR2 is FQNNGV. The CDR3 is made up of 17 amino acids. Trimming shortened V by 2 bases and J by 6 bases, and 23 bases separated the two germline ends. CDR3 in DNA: TGTGCCAGCAGCTTAAGCTATGGAGGCAGACCCTCCAGCGAGCAGTACTTC. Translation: CASSLSYGGRPSSEQYF.

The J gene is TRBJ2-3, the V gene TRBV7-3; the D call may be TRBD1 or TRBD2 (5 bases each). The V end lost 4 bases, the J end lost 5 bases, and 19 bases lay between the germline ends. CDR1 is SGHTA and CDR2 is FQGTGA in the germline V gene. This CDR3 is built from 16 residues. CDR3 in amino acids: CASSSFRASLLDTQYF. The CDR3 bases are TGTGCCAGCAGCTCATTCAGGGCTAGCCTATTAGATACGCAGTATTTT.

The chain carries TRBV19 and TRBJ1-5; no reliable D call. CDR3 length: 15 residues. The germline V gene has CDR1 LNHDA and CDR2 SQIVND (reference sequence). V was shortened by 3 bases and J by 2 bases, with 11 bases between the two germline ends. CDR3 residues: CASSMGVGGNQPQHF. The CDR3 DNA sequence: TGTGCCAGTAGTATGGGTGTTGGGGGCAATCAGCCCCAGCATTTT.

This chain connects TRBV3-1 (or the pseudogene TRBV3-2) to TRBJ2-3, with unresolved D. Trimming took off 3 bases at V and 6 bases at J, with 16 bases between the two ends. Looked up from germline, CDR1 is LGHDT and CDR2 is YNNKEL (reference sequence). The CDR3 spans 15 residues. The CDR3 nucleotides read TGTGCCAGCAGCCAGGGCACGTTTGGATTGGATACGCAGTATTTT. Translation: CASSQGTFGLDTQYF.

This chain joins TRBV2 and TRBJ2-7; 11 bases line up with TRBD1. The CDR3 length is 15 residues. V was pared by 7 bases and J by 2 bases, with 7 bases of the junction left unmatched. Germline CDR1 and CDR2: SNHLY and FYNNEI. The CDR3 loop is CASIKRTGGTYEQYF. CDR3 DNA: TGTGCCAGCATTAAAAGGACAGGGGGCACCTACGAGCAGTACTTC.

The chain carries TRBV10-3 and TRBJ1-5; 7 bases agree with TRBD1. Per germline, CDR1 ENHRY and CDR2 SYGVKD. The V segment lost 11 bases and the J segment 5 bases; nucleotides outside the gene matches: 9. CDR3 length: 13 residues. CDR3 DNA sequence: TGTGCCTCGGAAGGGGGCCGTCATCAGCCCCAGCATTTT. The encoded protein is CASEGGRHQPQHF.

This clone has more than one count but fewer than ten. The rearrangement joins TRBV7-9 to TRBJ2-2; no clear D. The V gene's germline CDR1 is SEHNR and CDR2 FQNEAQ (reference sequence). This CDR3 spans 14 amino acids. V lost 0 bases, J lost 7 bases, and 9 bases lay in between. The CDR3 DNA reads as TGTGCCAGCAGCTTAGCACAAGGGTACGGGGAGCTGTTTTTT. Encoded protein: CASSLAQGYGELFF.

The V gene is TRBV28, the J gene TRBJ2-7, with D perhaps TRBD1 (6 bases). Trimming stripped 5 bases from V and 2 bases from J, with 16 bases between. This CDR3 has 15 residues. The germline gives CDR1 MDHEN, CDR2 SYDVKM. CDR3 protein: CASSPTGEGAYEQYF. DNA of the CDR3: TGTGCCAGCAGTCCCACAGGAGAGGGGGCCTACGAGCAGTACTTC.